The source of this T cell receptor (beta chain) is a study of cytomegalovirus exposure and HLA in healthy donors. Study-level points and caveats: Equally common other TCR beta chains were less clonally expanded than HLA-associated ones, a later analysis found. Trimming of TCR beta V- and J-genes showed a link, identified in a later analysis, to a missense DCLRE1C variant.

About this clone itself: Its matching antigen is unknown.

The PCR ran on 60 Vbeta and 13 Jbeta primers. The method was immunoSEQ multiplex PCR; TCRdb's version includes in-frame clones alone and lacks a portion of them. Here the sample spans 150,000 to 250,000 clones, over 75% being singletons. V lost 5 bases, J lost 2 bases, and 7 bases lay in between. Germline V CDR1 and CDR2: SGHVS, FNYEAQ. CDR3 length equals 13 residues. This sequence joins TRBV7-6 and TRBJ1-3; unclear D gene. The sequencing input was PBMCs. The clonotype originates from a woman in her forties or fifties in good health and CMV-seronegative. CDR3 in DNA: TGTGCCAGCAGCGTCGGTACTGGAAACACCATATATTTT. It is translated as CASSVGTGNTIYF.